This is a list of T cell receptor beta chains from one sample in a study of blood T cell repertoires in COVID-19. The data were produced by immunoSEQ multiplex PCR, yet TCRdb's version contains in-frame clones alone and is incomplete. The sample carries approximately 120,000 clones, approximately 82% recorded once. Sequencing was carried out using peripheral blood. The receptors originated from a woman of 80 years or more with active or convalescent COVID-19. Both conserved end residues are part of each CDR3. D genes are given only for firm matches. Part of the rows lack a size; the others show once, few, many or a class for expanded clones.

D	J	size	V	DNA	CDR3
TRBD1	TRBJ1-6	NA	TRBV6-4	TGTGCCAGCAGTAGGGACAGACATAATTCACCCCTCCACTTT	CASSRDRHNSPLHF
TRBD1	TRBJ1-1	NA	TRBV20-1	TGCAGTGCTAGGACAGGGACTGGAGCTTTCTTT	CSARTGTGAFF
NA	TRBJ2-7	NA	TRBV6-6	TGTGCCAGCAGATCCGGGACTTCGACTTACGAGCAGTACTTC	CASRSGTSTYEQYF
NA	TRBJ1-5	few	TRBV28	TGTGCCAGCAGTTTATTAGGCAGGGGAGGGAATCAGCCCCAGCATTTT	CASSLLGRGGNQPQHF
NA	TRBJ2-2	NA	TRBV5-1	TGCGCCAGCAGCCCTATACAGGGTACCGGGGAGCTGTTTTTT	CASSPIQGTGELFF
TRBD2	TRBJ2-1	NA	TRBV6-1	TGTGCCAGCAGCGAAGGGTTAGCGGGAGTGAATGAGCAGTTCTTC	CASSEGLAGVNEQFF
TRBD2	TRBJ2-7	NA	TRBV6-5	TGTGCCAGCAGTTTAGCGGGAGACTACGAGCAGTACTTC	CASSLAGDYEQYF
NA	TRBJ2-1	NA	TRBV21-1	TGTGCCAGTCTGGAGCAGTTCTTC	CASLEQFF
NA	TRBJ2-3	NA	TRBV7-6	TGTGCCAGCAGCTTAGCGTTGGGGGGATTCACAGATACGCAGTATTTT	CASSLALGGFTDTQYF
NA	TRBJ2-2	NA	TRBV7-3	TGTGCCAGCAGCTTATTTACACCAACGCTCGGGGAGCTGTTTTTT	CASSLFTPTLGELFF
TRBD2	TRBJ2-1	NA	TRBV5-1	TGCGCCAGCAGCCCGCGGGGACTAGCGGAGACTGCCTACAATGAGCAGTTCTTC	CASSPRGLAETAYNEQFF
NA	TRBJ2-3	NA	TRBV27	TGTGCCAGCAGTCAGACAGAGAGTCATACGCAGTATTTT	CASSQTESHTQYF
TRBD2	TRBJ2-7	NA	TRBV28	TGTGCCAGCAGTTTGACTAGCGGGAGGGGCGAGCAGTACTTC	CASSLTSGRGEQYF
TRBD1	TRBJ2-3	NA	TRBV5-1	TGCGCCAGCAACCAGGGGGCCGCAGATACGCAGTATTTT	CASNQGAADTQYF
NA	TRBJ1-1	NA	TRBV11-2	TGTGCCAGCAGCTTATTTGACAGGAAAGCTTTCTTT	CASSLFDRKAFF
TRBD2	TRBJ2-1	once	TRBV28	TGTGCCAGCAGTTCGACTAGCGCTAGCGGGAGGCTGAATGAGCAGTTCTTC	CASSSTSASGRLNEQFF
TRBD2	TRBJ2-1	NA	TRBV30	TGTGCCCGGTCTAGCGGGATCTCCTACAATGAGCAGTTCTTC	CARSSGISYNEQFF
TRBD1	TRBJ2-6	NA	TRBV11-3	TGTGCCAGCAGCTTAGAGAGAGTGGGGACAGGGAGAAAAGGAGCTGGGGCCAACGTCCTGACTTTC	CASSLERVGTGRKGAGANVLTF
TRBD1	TRBJ1-2	NA	TRBV7-2	TGTGCCAGCACCTTGGGGACAGGGGATCGCTATGGCTACACCTTC	CASTLGTGDRYGYTF
NA	TRBJ1-4	NA	TRBV4-1	TGCGCCAGCAGCCAAGTTTGGGGCCCCGAAAAACTGTTTTTT	CASSQVWGPEKLFF
TRBD2	TRBJ2-1	NA	TRBV7-9	TGTGCCAGCAGCTCATCGGGGGCTAGCGGGATGTTAGGTGAGCAGTTCTTC	CASSSSGASGMLGEQFF
NA	TRBJ1-1	few	TRBV3-1/TRBV3-2	TGTGCCAGCAGCCAAGAGTTCGTAGGGGTCACAGTGAACACTGAAGCTTTCTTT	CASSQEFVGVTVNTEAFF
TRBD1	TRBJ2-5	NA	TRBV7-9	TGTGCCAGCAGCCCAAGGACAGGGCTGGAGACCCAGTACTTC	CASSPRTGLETQYF
NA	TRBJ2-1	NA	TRBV6-5	TGTGCCAGCAGTTACTCTGGCGGGACCTACAATGAGCAGTTCTTC	CASSYSGGTYNEQFF
NA	TRBJ2-1	NA	TRBV10-1	TGCGCCAGCAGTGACAGGGGTCGCAATGAGCAGTTCTTC	CASSDRGRNEQFF
TRBD1	TRBJ1-2	NA	TRBV29-1	TGCAGCGGTCACAGGGGGGACTATGGCTACACCTTC	CSGHRGDYGYTF
TRBD1	TRBJ1-6	many	TRBV7-8	TGTGCCAGCAGCTGGACAGGGGAACCCTATAATTCACCCCTCCACTTT	CASSWTGEPYNSPLHF
NA	TRBJ1-2	NA	TRBV9	TGTGCCAGCAGTGGGGACACCCACTATGGCTACACCTTC	CASSGDTHYGYTF
NA	TRBJ2-3	NA	TRBV10-3	TGTGCCATCAGTGGGACTGCCCGAGGCACAGATACGCAGTATTTT	CAISGTARGTDTQYF